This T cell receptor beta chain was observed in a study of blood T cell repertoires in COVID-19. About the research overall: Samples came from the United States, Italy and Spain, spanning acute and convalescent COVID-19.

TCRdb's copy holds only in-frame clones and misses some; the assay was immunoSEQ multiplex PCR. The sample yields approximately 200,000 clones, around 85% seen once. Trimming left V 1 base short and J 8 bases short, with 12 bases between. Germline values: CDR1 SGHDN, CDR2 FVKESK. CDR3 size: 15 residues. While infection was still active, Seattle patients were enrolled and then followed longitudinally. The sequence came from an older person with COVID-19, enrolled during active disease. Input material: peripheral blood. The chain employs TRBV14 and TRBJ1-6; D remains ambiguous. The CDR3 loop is CASSQVGVKYSPLHF. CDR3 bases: TGTGCCAGCAGCCAAGTAGGAGTGAAATATTCACCCCTCCACTTT. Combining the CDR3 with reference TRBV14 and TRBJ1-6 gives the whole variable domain EAGVTQFPSHSVIEKGQTVTLRCDPISGHDNLYWYRRVMGKEIKFLLHFVKESKQDESGMPNNRFLAERTGGTYSTLKVQPAELEDSGVYFCASSQVGVKYSPLHFGNGTRLTVT.